This TCR beta chain was sequenced in a study of OX40 agonist ivuxolimab in advanced cancers. About the study: Averaging about 60 years in age, with a range of about 23 to 90, the cohort was 65% to 85% male. Findings and limits, study-wide: Doses of 0.1 to 3.0 mg/kg were accompanied by clonal expansion of CD4+ and CD8+ blood T cells by week 6. CD8+ T cells averaged more expanded clones than CD4+.

There are 13 residues in the CDR3. The V end was cut by 5 bases, the J end by 1 base, with 8 bases between. Per the germline V gene, CDR1 is SEHNR and CDR2 is FQNEAQ (reference sequence). With regard to this clone: The antigen is not known.

Profiled with immunoSEQ multiplex PCR; TCRdb holds only in-frame clones, not every one. The sample has 70,000 to 75,000 clones; around 82% are singletons. The receptor was isolated from an adult with an advanced solid tumor such as melanoma, head and neck, liver or kidney cancer. The sequencing used CD4+ or CD8+ T cells sorted from blood, collected in a trial of the OX40 agonist ivuxolimab. The rearrangement uses TRBV7-9 and TRBJ1-1; D is uncertain. The CDR3 DNA reads TGTGCCAGCAGCCAGACAAGGAACACTGAAGCTTTCTTT. As protein: CASSQTRNTEAFF.